This TCR beta chain appears in the sequencing data of a study of glioma-infiltrating T cells. On the study more broadly: Glioblastomas were WHO grade IV, sampled at first diagnosis; low-grade were grade II. Sequencing aimed for about 4- to 11-fold coverage of about 940,000 peripheral T cells.

Study conclusions and caveats: Very few CDR3 sequences were shared between tissue and blood.

Amplification of TCR alpha and beta CDR3 regions from RNA used iRepertoire nested multiplex PCR. Input was 100-400 ng of tissue mRNA or PBMC total RNA. MiXCR, run by TCRdb on the multiplex PCR reads, gives a single entry per CDR3 protein. This sample has about 400,000 distinct CDR3 sequences, with 35% to 45% found just once. The germline V gene has CDR1 DFQATT and CDR2 SNEGSKA (reference sequence). The CDR3 has 12 amino acids. The V gene lost 4 bases and the J gene lost 3 bases, with 10 bases spanning the gap. This clonotype was observed at least ten times. The antigen is not known. This chain connects TRBV20-1 to TRBJ2-7; weak D call: TRBD1 (6 bases). Sequencing was performed on glioma tissue, nonneoplastic brain tissue, or PBMCs (not recorded which). This receptor was obtained from a human donor with low-grade glioma or glioblastoma, undergoing nonglioma brain surgery, or in good health (not recorded which). The CDR3 protein is CSANQGNYEQYF. The DNA for the CDR3 is TGCAGTGCTAACCAGGGGAACTACGAGCAGTACTTC.